This T cell receptor (beta chain) stems from a study of liver allograft versus peripheral blood T cells. The wider study: The study compared liver allograft T cell receptor repertoires against peripheral blood repertoires of liver transplant recipients.

General study results and limits: Repertoires found inside liver allografts reportedly differed from T cell receptor repertoires in peripheral blood.

Only a few counts were recorded for this clonotype. The target antigen is unknown. TCRdb used MiXCR to reprocess the reads, holding one entry per CDR3 protein. Among roughly 7,500 distinct CDR3 sequences listed, under 20% were seen once. The CDR3 spans 12 residues. CDR1 and CDR2 from the germline V gene are SGHDN and FVKESK. V was pared by 3 bases and J by 6 bases, with 7 bases between. The TCR originated in a human patient who had a liver transplant. Part of the T cells may come from the graft donor. The rearrangement uses TRBV14 and TRBJ2-3, with TRBD2 as a possible D gene (6 bases). Written as DNA, the CDR3 is TGTGCCAGCAGCCATGGGGGGGATACGCAGTATTTT. Its translation is CASSHGGDTQYF.